In this sample, the clone carrying this TCR beta chain turned up a few times. These data come from a study of T-cell reconstitution after alpha-beta-depleted transplantation in children. Using unique molecular identifiers, the investigators prepared the TCRbeta library. TCRdb itself ran the PCR reads through MiXCR, one entry per CDR3 protein. This sample carries about 690,000 distinct CDR3 sequences, around 17% of them seen once, and the ten largest clones take approximately 1%. With 1 base clipped from V and 2 bases from J, the junction kept 0 bases outside the gene matches. The CDR3 extends over 14 amino acids. CDR1 and CDR2 from the germline V gene are MNHEY and SVGAGI.

The V call is TRBV6-5, the J call TRBJ2-7; TRBD1 agrees at 9 bases. This TCR was recovered from a human donor who donated a stem cell graft to a child with acute myeloid leukemia. Sequences were derived from PBMCs from the stem cell graft donor, sampled from the stem cell graft. CDR3 amino acids: CASSYYRGPYEQYF. CDR3 coding DNA: TGTGCCAGCAGTTACTACAGGGGGCCCTACGAGCAGTACTTC.